This TCR beta chain was identified during a study of CD8 T cells in Susac syndrome (dated by TCRdb to 2018 to 2020). The study in broad terms: The study used repertoire sequencing to test whether antigen drove CD8+ T cell activation and differentiation in Susac syndrome. Clonality of the CD8+ T cell repertoire was compared between more than 10 healthy donors, 14 Susac syndrome patients and fewer than 16 multiple sclerosis patients. Study-wide conclusions, independent of this receptor: The number of individuals in the TCR sequencing and HLA analysis was recognized as being relatively small.

There are 13 amino acids in the CDR3, from cysteine to phenylalanine inclusive. Only the CDR3 region is kept as DNA, spanning 39 bases read in frame from base 1. CDR1 and CDR2, per the germline V gene (reference sequence), are MNHEY and SMNVEV. Relative to germline, V is 3 bases shorter and J is 8 bases shorter, with 11 bases between their ends. RNA was extracted using the RNeasy kit, and roughly 0.5 to 1 microgram was reverse transcribed with random hexamers. The immunoSEQ multiplex PCR assay, covering 54 Vbeta and 13 Jbeta segments, was used to amplify TCR beta CDR3 regions. Bias from PCR amplification was corrected by using a synthetic template baseline for primer optimization and for computational correction. Concerning the study's data processing: Reads were annotated to V, D and J genes per IMGT and analyzed with immunoSEQ Analyzer, keeping only productive sequences. To calculate clonality, Shannon entropy was normalized by log2 of the number of productive unique sequences and then subtracted from one. Public and private clones were assessed among the 100 most prevalent clones of each patient and control. A clone was defined as Susac-specific if it was absent from the healthy and MS cohorts, from approximately 980 published viral clones and from other ImmuneACCESS disease sequences. TCRdb reprocessed the public reads (quality trimming at Q25 with fastp, clone calling with MiXCR) and kept in-frame beta chains. CDR3 protein sequences are deduplicated, and each keeps its most common genes and DNA. TCRdb, not the original authors, processed these V and J calls. Here the sample has 250,000 to 300,000 distinct CDR3 sequences; over 75% occur a single time. The biggest ten clones account for around 0.2% of the sample.

Peripheral blood CD8+ and CD4+ T cells from healthy donors, Susac syndrome patients and multiple sclerosis patients were profiled using high-throughput TCR beta sequencing. Treatment-naive patients with stable or active relapsing-remitting disease fulfilling revised McDonald criteria were used as multiple sclerosis controls. Bulk CD8+ and CD4+ T cells were purified by magnetic negative isolation, whereas CD8+ TEMRA cells were enriched by FACS. Blood was collected in EDTA tubes and processed within 24 hours, with PBMCs isolated through density gradient centrifugation. PBMCs destined for TCR sequencing were cryopreserved in liquid nitrogen and later thawed in a 37 °C water bath. Purity of sorted or isolated CD4+, CD8+ and CD8+ TEMRA cells was at least 90%. A remark on this clonotype: The clone's antigen remains unknown. The input lacks base qualities; no much larger clone sits a single base away.

Here the chain combines TRBV27 and TRBJ2-1; there is no confident call for the D gene. Sample: CD8+ T cells from PBMCs. The clonotype comes from a human donor with multiple sclerosis. The CDR3 region: CASSFFPTDEQFF. In nucleotide form, the sequence is TGTGCCAGCAGTTTCTTTCCTACGGATGAGCAGTTCTTC.